This TCR beta chain was identified in a study of cytomegalovirus exposure and HLA in healthy donors. Both 60 Vbeta primers and 13 Jbeta primers went into the PCR. In the authors' methods: In a later analysis, of roughly 73 million unique beta chains, roughly 9.9 million appeared in at least two donors. Method: immunoSEQ multiplex PCR; TCRdb's copy keeps in-frame clones and lacks some. From that table come the V and J calls and clone size; the DNA was used to work out D and trimming. The table records just over 200,000 clones, roughly 84% of them present only once. Study-level points and caveats: In a later analysis, HLA-associated beta chains showed higher expansion and lower generation probabilities than comparable chains. Apparent HLA restriction characterized most CMV-associated TCR beta chains in a later analysis.

Of note for this clone: Its antigen remains unknown.

The material sequenced was PBMCs. The TCR originated in a man in his fifties or sixties in good health and CMV-seronegative.

CDR3: CASSQGLARDEQFF. The CDR3 bases are TGCGCCAGCAGCCAAGGACTAGCGAGGGATGAGCAGTTCTTC. The V call is TRBV4-1, the J call TRBJ2-1, with TRBD2 matching 8 bases. With V trimmed by 1 base and J by 8 bases, 4 bases remained unmatched. The CDR3 is 14 residues long. Looked up from germline, CDR1 is MGHRA and CDR2 is YSYEKL.